The 7 T cell receptor beta chains reported below all come from one sample, sequenced in a study of cytomegalovirus exposure and HLA in healthy donors. 60 Vbeta and 13 Jbeta primers were used in PCR. Repertoires were generated with immunoSEQ multiplex PCR, while TCRdb's copy carries only in-frame clones and drops some. The table has 63,000 or so clones, around 80% seen once. The sample taken for sequencing was PBMCs. All receptors come from a woman aged 25-40 years in good health and CMV-seronegative.

This clone appeared a single time. This sequence joins TRBV21-1 and TRBJ2-6; the table's TRBD1 call for D was not verified on the DNA. TRBV21-1 is classified as a pseudogene. The CDR3 extends over 20 amino acids. CDR3: CASSTRPRDRVMAGANVLTF. The CDR3 nucleotides are TGTGCCAGCAGCACCCGACCCCGGGACAGGGTAATGGCTGGGGCCAACGTCCTGACTTTC.

This clone occurred once. This chain links TRBV7-2 with TRBJ1-1, with D maybe TRBD1 (6 bases). The CDR3 loop spans 15 amino acids. CDR1 and CDR2 from the germline V gene are SGHTA and FQGNSA. Trimming stripped 5 bases from V and 1 base from J, with 14 bases between. The CDR3 DNA reads TGTGCCAGCAGCCAGGGGTACTCCTGGAACACTGAAGCTTTCTTT. This sequence encodes CASSQGYSWNTEAFF.

This chain links TRBV30 with TRBJ1-1; 9 bases are shared with TRBD1. The CDR3 sequence is 14 residues long. The germline V gene has CDR1 GTSNPN and CDR2 SVGIG (reference sequence). With V trimmed by 3 bases and J by 7 bases, 9 bases remained unmatched. The CDR3 sequence is CAWRWGQGLGEAFF. In DNA form, the CDR3 reads TGTGCCTGGAGGTGGGGACAGGGATTGGGTGAAGCTTTCTTT.

V gene TRBV6-5 combines with J gene TRBJ2-3; tentative D call: TRBD2 (6 bases). Germline V gene data show CDR1 as MNHEY and CDR2 as SVGAGI. The CDR3 runs to 14 residues. V was trimmed by 6 bases and J by 1 base, leaving 11 bases between them. CDR3 sequence reads: CASRAGEGTDTQYF. The CDR3 DNA reads TGTGCCAGCAGAGCCGGGGAGGGCACAGATACGCAGTATTTT.

The J gene is TRBJ1-2, the V gene TRBV9; D is possibly TRBD1 (5 bases). The CDR3 has 13 residues. The V gene lost 5 bases and the J gene lost 4 bases, with 12 bases spanning the gap. In germline, CDR1 is SGDLS, CDR2 YYNGEE. The CDR3 loop is CASSWGGGYGYTF. In DNA, the CDR3 is TGTGCCAGCAGTTGGGGGGGAGGCTATGGCTACACCTTC.

The chain carries TRBV30 and TRBJ1-2; tentative D call: TRBD1 (5 bases). V was pared by 1 base and J by 2 bases, with 17 bases between. CDR3 length: 16 amino acids. CDR1 and CDR2 from the germline V gene are GTSNPN and SVGIG (reference sequence). The CDR3 region is CAWSGRDGGKNYGYTF. DNA for the CDR3: TGTGCCTGGAGTGGCCGGGACGGAGGGAAAAACTATGGCTACACCTTC.

V gene TRBV11-1 combines with J gene TRBJ2-5, with D uncertain. Germline V gene lookup returns CDR1 SGHAT and CDR2 FQDESV (reference sequence). V lost 0 bases to trimming and J lost 3 bases, with 8 bases between them. The CDR3 contains 14 residues. For the CDR3, the DNA is TGTGCCAGCAGCTTAGCGGGCAGTAAAGAGACCCAGTACTTC. The encoded protein is CASSLAGSKETQYF.